This entry lists 15 T cell receptor beta chains sequenced from one sample in a study of blood T cell repertoires in COVID-19. The method was immunoSEQ multiplex PCR; TCRdb's version includes in-frame clones alone and lacks a portion of them. The sample holds about 370,000 clones; about 89% are singletons and the top ten take about 0.83%. The sample comprised PBMCs or T cells enriched from blood (not recorded which). Receptors were obtained from a woman in her thirties or forties who had been exposed to COVID-19.

The J gene is TRBJ1-5, the V gene TRBV7-2; D is perhaps TRBD1 (6 bases). The CDR3 consists of 12 residues. Trimming took 4 bases from V and 5 from J, leaving 6 bases between them. Germline V gene sequence: CDR1 SGHTA, CDR2 FQGNSA. The CDR3 protein is CASSYRDQPQHF. Written as DNA, the CDR3 is TGTGCCAGCAGCTACAGGGATCAGCCCCAGCATTTT.

The CDR3 DNA reads as TGCAGCGTTGCTCCCAACCGGGACACGGACGTAAGCAATCAGCCCCAGCATTTT. This sequence encodes CSVAPNRDTDVSNQPQHF. The chain couples TRBV29-1 to TRBJ1-5, with D possibly being TRBD1 (6 bases). The CDR3 contains 18 residues. V lost 4 bases to trimming and J lost 1 base, with 23 bases between them. Germline V lookup: CDR1 SQVTM, CDR2 ANQGSEA. The whole variable domain, remainder taken from reference TRBV29-1 and TRBJ1-5, is SAVISQKPSRDICQRGTSLTIQCQVDSQVTMMFWYRQQPGQSLTLIATANQGSEATYESGFVIDKFPISRPNLTFSTLTVSNMSPEDSSIYLCSVAPNRDTDVSNQPQHFGDGTRLSIL.

This clone showed up just a few times. This chain connects TRBV7-2 to TRBJ1-2; D may be TRBD1 (5 bases). Trimming stripped 2 bases from V and 3 bases from J, with 13 bases between. Germline loops: CDR1 SGHTA, CDR2 FQGNSA. The length of the CDR3 is 15 residues. Written as DNA, the CDR3 is TGTGCCAGCAGCTTAAACCCGACAGACTACTATGGCTACACCTTC. It specifies CASSLNPTDYYGYTF.

The chain has TRBV24-1 and TRBJ2-1, with D possibly matching TRBD2 (5 bases). CDR3 length: 14 amino acids. Per the germline V gene, CDR1 is KGHDR and CDR2 is SFDVKD. V was shortened by 10 bases and J by 0 bases, with 12 bases between the two germline ends. CDR3 protein: CATASRTSYNEQFF. CDR3 DNA sequence: TGTGCCACGGCTAGCAGGACCTCCTACAATGAGCAGTTCTTC.

The gene calls are TRBV7-2 and TRBJ2-7, with 9 bases identical to TRBD1. This CDR3 has 19 residues. Germline CDR1 reads SGHTA; CDR2 reads FQGNSA. V was pared by 5 bases and J by 6 bases, with 23 bases of the junction left unmatched. CDR3 DNA: TGTGCCAGCAGCCCCGGGGCGGGGGCCGGGACAGGGACCCCTGGCGAGCAGTACTTC. This sequence encodes CASSPGAGAGTGTPGEQYF.

V and J are TRBV11-1 and TRBJ1-2; TRBD1 might be the D (6 bases). CDR3 length: 15 amino acids. Trimming cost V 5 bases and J 5 bases, with 18 bases left between them. CDR1 is SGHAT, CDR2 FQDESV, per germline (reference sequence). The CDR3 loop reads CASSGVTGGVYGYTF. CDR3 DNA: TGTGCCAGCAGCGGAGTGACGGGGGGCGTTTATGGCTACACCTTC.

V and J are TRBV9 and TRBJ1-1; possible D gene TRBD1, 6 bases. The V gene's germline CDR1 is SGDLS and CDR2 YYNGEE. This CDR3 has 14 residues. V lost 5 bases to trimming and J lost 0 bases, with 11 bases between them. The CDR3 protein is CASRRDIMNTEAFF. DNA of the CDR3: TGTGCCAGCAGACGGGACATCATGAACACTGAAGCTTTCTTT. The entire variable domain, with the rest obtained from reference TRBV9 and TRBJ1-1, is as follows: DSGVTQTPKHLITATGQRVTLRCSPRSGDLSVYWYQQSLDQGLQFLIQYYNGEERAKGNILERFSAQQFPDLHSELNLSSLELGDSALYFCASRRDIMNTEAFFGQGTRLTVV.

With regard to this clone: The sample carries other DNA sequences with the same CDR3. The chain joins TRBV18 to TRBJ1-2; 8 positions agree with TRBD1. This CDR3 comprises 13 residues. V was clipped by 3 bases and J by 6 bases; unmatched bases: 3. The germline CDR1 and CDR2 sequences are KGHSH and LQKENI. CDR3 protein: CASSPLTGDGYTF. CDR3 nucleotide sequence: TGTGCCAGCTCACCGCTGACAGGGGATGGCTACACCTTC.

This chain uses TRBV7-8 with TRBJ2-5, with D perhaps matching TRBD1 (6 bases). Trimming stripped 4 bases from V and 5 bases from J, with 20 bases between. The CDR3 contains 16 residues. From germline, CDR1 is SGHVS and CDR2 FQNEAQ. CDR3: CASSSSFRGTGETQYF. The DNA for the CDR3 is TGTGCCAGCAGCTCCTCCTTCAGGGGAACGGGGGAGACCCAGTACTTC.

The chain carries TRBV7-9 and TRBJ1-1; TRBD1 agrees at 8 bases. With V trimmed by 0 bases and J by 7 bases, 1 base remained unmatched. The CDR3 has 13 residues. Germline lookup yields CDR1 SEHNR and CDR2 FQNEAQ (reference sequence). CDR3 sequence (DNA): TGTGCCAGCAGCTTAGCTGACAGGGGTGAAGCTTTCTTT. It translates to CASSLADRGEAFF.

The V call is TRBV5-1, the J call TRBJ2-3, with TRBD2 as a possible D gene (7 bases). V lost 4 bases, J lost 5 bases, and 17 bases lay in between. The CDR3 is 15 residues long. Germline values: CDR1 SGHRS, CDR2 YFSETQ. The CDR3 DNA is TGCGCCAGCAGCCGGGGGCGGGGGCGGTTAGATACGCAGTATTTT. Amino acid sequence: CASSRGRGRLDTQYF.

The V and J genes are TRBV21-1 and TRBJ2-2; the DNA was not compared with TRBD2, the D call given in the table. TRBV21-1 is assigned pseudogene status. This CDR3 is 17 amino acids long. CDR3 nucleotides: TGTGCCAGCAAGGCGCGGACTTTCCTTGGGAGGACCGGGGAGCTGTTTTTT. Encoded protein: CASKARTFLGRTGELFF.

The rearrangement joins TRBV10-1 to TRBJ2-1, with 14 bases matching TRBD2. Trimming at V came to 4 bases and at J to 9 bases, leaving 2 bases not matched to a gene. The CDR3 covers 14 residues. The germline V gene encodes CDR1 WNHNN and CDR2 SYGVQD (reference sequence). CDR3 nucleotide sequence: TGCGCCAGCAGTGTTGGACTAGCGGGAGGTGAGCAGTTCTTC. This sequence encodes CASSVGLAGGEQFF.

The chain uses TRBV30 and TRBJ1-1; TRBD1 matches 7 bases. CDR1 and CDR2 from the germline V gene are GTSNPN and SVGIG (reference sequence). V gave up 2 bases and J gave up 6 bases; unmatched junction bases: 24. This CDR3 is built from 19 residues. CDR3 residues: CAWSTPQTGPESPAAEAFF. The CDR3 coding sequence is TGTGCCTGGAGTACCCCCCAGACAGGGCCCGAAAGCCCCGCGGCTGAAGCTTTCTTT.

V usage is TRBV25-1 and J usage is TRBJ1-2; 9 bases are a match to TRBD1. The CDR3 totals 16 residues. V dropped 0 bases and J dropped 8; count of bases not matched to a gene: 10. The germline V gene encodes CDR1 MGHDK and CDR2 SYGVNS. The CDR3 sequence is CASSEYDPTGGGGYTF. The CDR3 nucleotides are TGTGCCAGCAGTGAATATGATCCGACAGGGGGTGGCGGCTACACCTTC.